This T cell receptor beta chain is from a study of neurological immune-mediated disorders. V lost 4 bases to trimming and J lost 3 bases; unmatched junction nucleotides: 12. The germline gives CDR1 LGHDT, CDR2 YNNKEL (reference sequence). The CDR3 loop spans 17 amino acids. One entry per CDR3 protein results from TCRdb running MiXCR on the 5' RACE reads. The sample has fewer than 85,000 distinct CDR3 sequences; 15% to 20% are singletons. This clonotype was seen ten or more times. The sequence came from a woman aged 40 to 50 in good health. The rearrangement uses TRBV3-1 and TRBJ2-3, with 8 positions matching TRBD2. Sequencing was done on a sample of PBMCs. Here the CDR3 DNA reads TGTGCCAGCAGCCTCGGGGGGGCTTGGGGAACGACAGATACGCAGTATTTT. Amino acids: CASSLGGAWGTTDTQYF.